Listed below are T cell receptor beta chains from one sample, sequenced in a study of sequential checkpoint blockade in melanoma. Generated by immunoSEQ multiplex PCR, the TCRdb table keeps only in-frame clones and is missing some. Here the sample spans 9,500 to 13,000 clones, around 74% being singletons. Sequencing used CD8+ T cells sorted from blood (inferred from file names), obtained from a patient given nivolumab and ipilimumab in sequence. These receptors all come from a human donor with melanoma. CDR3s include the opening cysteine and the closing phenylalanine or tryptophan. Each record gives: clone size, D gene, CDR3 length, J gene, V gene, CDR3 DNA, CDR3 protein. The D gene is left open where the match is weak. Only some rows state a clone size, as once, few, many or a class for expanded clones.

clone size: NA; D gene: TRBD1; CDR3 length: 13; J gene: TRBJ2-7; V gene: TRBV27; CDR3 DNA: TGTGCCAGCAGCTACAGGGGCATCGACGAGCAGTACTTC; CDR3 protein: CASSYRGIDEQYF
clone size: NA; D gene: TRBD2; CDR3 length: 13; J gene: TRBJ2-1; V gene: TRBV27; CDR3 DNA: TGTGCCAGCAGTACAGGGACTAGCTGGGAGCAGTTCTTC; CDR3 protein: CASSTGTSWEQFF
clone size: NA; D gene: NA; CDR3 length: 13; J gene: TRBJ2-7; V gene: TRBV10-2; CDR3 DNA: TGCGCCAGCATGTCAGACAGTACCTACGAGCAGTACTTC; CDR3 protein: CASMSDSTYEQYF
clone size: NA; D gene: NA; CDR3 length: 11; J gene: TRBJ2-7; V gene: TRBV28; CDR3 DNA: TGTGCCAGCAGTTCTAACTACGAGCAGTACTTC; CDR3 protein: CASSSNYEQYF
clone size: NA; D gene: NA; CDR3 length: 17; J gene: TRBJ1-5; V gene: TRBV5-4; CDR3 DNA: TGTGCCAGCAGCTTAGGGAGACGGAGCTATAGCAATCAGCCCCAGCATTTT; CDR3 protein: CASSLGRRSYSNQPQHF
clone size: NA; D gene: NA; CDR3 length: 13; J gene: TRBJ2-7; V gene: TRBV9; CDR3 DNA: TGTGCCAGCAGCGTAAGCGGTGGACACGAGCAGTACTTC; CDR3 protein: CASSVSGGHEQYF
clone size: few; D gene: NA; CDR3 length: 14; J gene: TRBJ2-3; V gene: TRBV7-8; CDR3 DNA: TGTGCCAGCAGCTGGACCGGGAGCGCAGATACGCAGTATTTT; CDR3 protein: CASSWTGSADTQYF
clone size: NA; D gene: TRBD1; CDR3 length: 16; J gene: TRBJ2-7; V gene: TRBV4-3; CDR3 DNA: TGCGCCAGCAGCCAAGCCACCCAGACAGGGCCTGTCGAGCAGTACTTC; CDR3 protein: CASSQATQTGPVEQYF
clone size: once; D gene: TRBD1; CDR3 length: 15; J gene: TRBJ2-7; V gene: TRBV7-9; CDR3 DNA: TGTGCCAGCAGCCCAAGGACAGGGAAGGCCTACGAGCAGTACTTC; CDR3 protein: CASSPRTGKAYEQYF
clone size: NA; D gene: NA; CDR3 length: 20; J gene: TRBJ2-2; V gene: TRBV28; CDR3 DNA: TGTGCCAGCAGGGGGGCGGCAGAAAGGTTTACTAGCGTGTTCACCGGGGAGCTGTTTTTT; CDR3 protein: CASRGAAERFTSVFTGELFF
clone size: NA; D gene: NA; CDR3 length: 17; J gene: TRBJ2-6; V gene: TRBV7-9; CDR3 DNA: TGTGCCAGCAGCACGCGAGAGGGCAAGGCTGGGGCCAACGTCCTGACTTTC; CDR3 protein: CASSTREGKAGANVLTF
clone size: medium-sized; D gene: TRBD1; CDR3 length: 14; J gene: TRBJ1-1; V gene: TRBV10-3; CDR3 DNA: TGTGCCATCAGCGTACAGGGGGCGCGCACTGAAGCTTTCTTT; CDR3 protein: CAISVQGARTEAFF
clone size: NA; D gene: NA; CDR3 length: 15; J gene: TRBJ1-1; V gene: TRBV4-3; CDR3 DNA: TGCGCCAGCAGCCAAGGGAACAGGGAAGGTACTGAAGCTTTCTTT; CDR3 protein: CASSQGNREGTEAFF
clone size: NA; D gene: TRBD1; CDR3 length: 16; J gene: TRBJ2-7; V gene: TRBV13; CDR3 DNA: TGTGCCAGCAGCCTACCAGGACAGGGGAGGTCCTACGAGCAGTACTTC; CDR3 protein: CASSLPGQGRSYEQYF
clone size: NA; D gene: NA; CDR3 length: 13; J gene: TRBJ2-7; V gene: TRBV5-8; CDR3 DNA: TGTGCCAGCAGCGCATCGAGCTCCTACGAGCAGTACTTC; CDR3 protein: CASSASSSYEQYF
clone size: NA; D gene: NA; CDR3 length: 19; J gene: TRBJ2-3; V gene: TRBV5-6; CDR3 DNA: TGTGCCAGCAGCTTGGCCTGGGGACTTGGCGGGGCCGGGGCAGATACGCAGTATTTT; CDR3 protein: CASSLAWGLGGAGADTQYF
clone size: NA; D gene: TRBD1; CDR3 length: 17; J gene: TRBJ1-2; V gene: TRBV27; CDR3 DNA: TGTGCCAGCAGTCCTGGGGACAGGGCTGGATTTAACTATGGCTACACCTTC; CDR3 protein: CASSPGDRAGFNYGYTF
clone size: NA; D gene: TRBD2; CDR3 length: 18; J gene: TRBJ2-7; V gene: TRBV18; CDR3 DNA: TGTGCCAGCTCACCATTAGGATTGGAGCGGGGGACCTCCTACGAGCAGTACTTC; CDR3 protein: CASSPLGLERGTSYEQYF
clone size: NA; D gene: TRBD1; CDR3 length: 17; J gene: TRBJ2-7; V gene: TRBV19; CDR3 DNA: TGTGCCAGTAGCCCTCACGGTGGCACAGGGGGTTCCTACGAGCAGTACTTC; CDR3 protein: CASSPHGGTGGSYEQYF
clone size: NA; D gene: NA; CDR3 length: 14; J gene: TRBJ2-7; V gene: TRBV19; CDR3 DNA: TGTGCCAGTAGTATAGGGGGGGGCAGCTACGAGCAGTACTTC; CDR3 protein: CASSIGGGSYEQYF
clone size: NA; D gene: NA; CDR3 length: 12; J gene: TRBJ2-1; V gene: TRBV27; CDR3 DNA: TGTGCCAGCAGTTCCGACAACAATGAGCAGTTCTTC; CDR3 protein: CASSSDNNEQFF
clone size: NA; D gene: NA; CDR3 length: 15; J gene: TRBJ2-2; V gene: TRBV6-5; CDR3 DNA: TGTGCCAGCAGTCTACAGGGTGTGTGGCCCGGGGAGCTGTTTTTT; CDR3 protein: CASSLQGVWPGELFF
clone size: NA; D gene: NA; CDR3 length: 14; J gene: TRBJ2-2; V gene: TRBV4-1; CDR3 DNA: TGCGCCAGCAGCCAAGTAAAGCTCACCGGGGAGCTGTTTTTT; CDR3 protein: CASSQVKLTGELFF
clone size: NA; D gene: NA; CDR3 length: 13; J gene: TRBJ1-1; V gene: TRBV9; CDR3 DNA: TGTGCCAGCAGCGTAACAGTGAACACTGAAGCTTTCTTT; CDR3 protein: CASSVTVNTEAFF
clone size: NA; D gene: TRBD2; CDR3 length: 15; J gene: TRBJ2-1; V gene: TRBV19; CDR3 DNA: TGTGCCAGTAGTATATCCCTAGCGGGTAACAATGAGCAGTTCTTC; CDR3 protein: CASSISLAGNNEQFF
clone size: few; D gene: NA; CDR3 length: 11; J gene: TRBJ1-2; V gene: TRBV2; CDR3 DNA: TGTGCCAGCAGTCCAGGGTCTGGCTACACCTTC; CDR3 protein: CASSPGSGYTF
clone size: NA; D gene: NA; CDR3 length: 11; J gene: TRBJ2-5; V gene: TRBV23-1; CDR3 DNA: TGCGCCAGCCTCAGGTGGGTCTTGCGGTACTTC; CDR3 protein: CASLRWVLRYF
clone size: NA; D gene: NA; CDR3 length: 13; J gene: TRBJ2-7; V gene: TRBV25-1; CDR3 DNA: TGTGCCAGCAGTACGGGTCACTCCTACGAGCAGTACTTC; CDR3 protein: CASSTGHSYEQYF
clone size: NA; D gene: NA; CDR3 length: 13; J gene: TRBJ1-3; V gene: TRBV5-6; CDR3 DNA: TGTGCCAGCAGCTTGCTTCCTGGAAACACCATATATTTT; CDR3 protein: CASSLLPGNTIYF
clone size: few; D gene: NA; CDR3 length: 12; J gene: TRBJ1-2; V gene: TRBV7-9; CDR3 DNA: TGTGCCAGCAGCTTAGACAGTTATGGCTACACCTTC; CDR3 protein: CASSLDSYGYTF
clone size: NA; D gene: NA; CDR3 length: 15; J gene: TRBJ2-7; V gene: TRBV5-1; CDR3 DNA: TGCGCCAGCAGCCCACCGAGGACAGCCTCCTACGAGCAGTACTTC; CDR3 protein: CASSPPRTASYEQYF
clone size: NA; D gene: NA; CDR3 length: 14; J gene: TRBJ1-5; V gene: TRBV6-1; CDR3 DNA: TGTGCCAGCAGTTATTCTCCGGAGGGAGGGTCCCAGCATTTT; CDR3 protein: CASSYSPEGGSQHF
clone size: NA; D gene: TRBD1; CDR3 length: 14; J gene: TRBJ2-7; V gene: TRBV9; CDR3 DNA: TGTGCCAGCAGCGCCGGGACAGATGGGTGGGAGCAGTACTTC; CDR3 protein: CASSAGTDGWEQYF
clone size: NA; D gene: TRBD2; CDR3 length: 18; J gene: TRBJ2-1; V gene: TRBV5-6; CDR3 DNA: TGTGCCAGCAGTGAGACTAGCGGCTCCCTGTTTACCTACAATGAGCAGTTCTTC; CDR3 protein: CASSETSGSLFTYNEQFF
clone size: few; D gene: NA; CDR3 length: 12; J gene: TRBJ1-2; V gene: TRBV7-2; CDR3 DNA: TGTGCCAGCAGCTTTTACAACGTTGGCTACACCTTC; CDR3 protein: CASSFYNVGYTF
clone size: NA; D gene: TRBD2; CDR3 length: 15; J gene: TRBJ2-1; V gene: TRBV5-1; CDR3 DNA: TGCGCCAGCACCATCACTAGCGGGAGGTACAATGAGCAGTTCTTC; CDR3 protein: CASTITSGRYNEQFF
clone size: few; D gene: TRBD1; CDR3 length: 14; J gene: TRBJ2-1; V gene: TRBV6-5; CDR3 DNA: TGTGCCAGCAGTACCGGGACAGAATTCAATGAGCAGTTCTTC; CDR3 protein: CASSTGTEFNEQFF
clone size: NA; D gene: NA; CDR3 length: 13; J gene: TRBJ1-6; V gene: TRBV30; CDR3 DNA: TGTGCCTGGGAATACAGGGTTTCTTCACCCCTCCACTTT; CDR3 protein: CAWEYRVSSPLHF
clone size: NA; D gene: TRBD1; CDR3 length: 15; J gene: TRBJ2-7; V gene: TRBV9; CDR3 DNA: TGTGCCAGCAGCCCCCGGGACAGGGGGACCTACGAGCAGTACTTC; CDR3 protein: CASSPRDRGTYEQYF
clone size: NA; D gene: TRBD2; CDR3 length: 18; J gene: TRBJ2-6; V gene: TRBV4-3; CDR3 DNA: TGCGCCAGCAGCCAAGAACTAGCGGGAAACGCTGGGGCCAACGTCCTGACTTTC; CDR3 protein: CASSQELAGNAGANVLTF
clone size: NA; D gene: NA; CDR3 length: 11; J gene: TRBJ1-2; V gene: TRBV30; CDR3 DNA: TGTGCCTGGAGTGTCGCCGGGAAGTACACCTTC; CDR3 protein: CAWSVAGKYTF
clone size: NA; D gene: NA; CDR3 length: 16; J gene: TRBJ2-5; V gene: TRBV28; CDR3 DNA: TGTGCCAGCAGTTTCCCCTCAGGAGGCGGTGCGGAGACCCAGTACTTC; CDR3 protein: CASSFPSGGGAETQYF
clone size: NA; D gene: NA; CDR3 length: 17; J gene: TRBJ2-7; V gene: TRBV7-9; CDR3 DNA: TGTGCCAGCAGCTTAGTTGACAGTCAGTACCCGTTCTACGAGCAGTACTTC; CDR3 protein: CASSLVDSQYPFYEQYF
clone size: NA; D gene: NA; CDR3 length: 13; J gene: TRBJ2-7; V gene: TRBV30; CDR3 DNA: TGTGCCTGGAGTGTAGGGGGAACCTACGAGCAGTACTTC; CDR3 protein: CAWSVGGTYEQYF
clone size: few; D gene: TRBD1; CDR3 length: 12; J gene: TRBJ2-3; V gene: TRBV6-6; CDR3 DNA: TGTGCCAGCAGAGGACAGGCCCTCGGGCAGTATTTT; CDR3 protein: CASRGQALGQYF